What follows are 8 T cell receptor beta chains derived from one specimen sequenced in a study of CD8+ T cells in alopecia areata. Documented treatment: oral pan-JAK inhibitor, 5-10 mg twice daily. RNA extraction and reverse transcription yielded cDNA as sequencing template. Clones were read by immunoSEQ multiplex PCR, and TCRdb kept only the in-frame ones, dropping some. The sample has more than 150,000 clones; approximately 51% are singletons. This sample comprised CD8+ T cells sorted from blood, obtained around week 53, from a patient treated with tofacitinib. These receptors came from a human donor with alopecia areata.

This clone was counted between two and nine times. The chain uses TRBV15 and TRBJ2-6; D gene ambiguous. V gave up 4 bases and J gave up 0 bases, with 13 bases separating them. The CDR3 spans 17 residues. Per the germline V gene, CDR1 is LNHNV and CDR2 is YYDKDF (reference sequence). This chain's CDR3 is CATSTVPVGSGANVLTF. CDR3 coding DNA: TGTGCCACCAGCACCGTGCCGGTAGGCTCTGGGGCCAACGTCCTGACTTTC.

The V call is TRBV15, the J call TRBJ2-5; 7 bases fit TRBD2. The J segment lost 5 bases and the V segment lost 1 base, leaving 7 bases of the junction unmatched. The CDR3 has 15 amino acids. The germline gives CDR1 LNHNV, CDR2 YYDKDF (reference sequence). The chain's CDR3 is CATSRVRGEGETQYF. The CDR3 region has the DNA TGTGCCACCAGCAGAGTTCGCGGGGAGGGCGAGACCCAGTACTTC.

The V and J genes are TRBV5-5 and TRBJ1-2; no definite D call. This CDR3 contains 13 residues. Trimming took off 4 bases at V and 4 bases at J, with 11 bases between the two ends. Germline CDR1 and CDR2: SGHKS and YYEKEE (reference sequence). CDR3: CASSERAGYGYTF. CDR3 in DNA: TGTGCCAGCAGCGAAAGAGCGGGCTATGGCTACACCTTC. The complete variable domain, with remaining parts taken from reference TRBV5-5 and TRBJ1-2, reads DAGVTQSPTHLIKTRGQQVTLRCSPISGHKSVSWYQQVLGQGPQFIFQYYEKEERGRGNFPDRFSARQFPNYSSELNVNALLLGDSALYLCASSERAGYGYTFGSGTRLTVV.

This clone was seen only a few times. V is TRBV13 and J is TRBJ1-1, with 7 bases fitting TRBD1. Germline CDR1 PRHDT, CDR2 FYEKMQ (reference sequence). V trimming: 5 bases; J trimming: 2 bases; junction bases outside the gene matches: 8. The CDR3 consists of 15 residues. CDR3: CASSPAGGVNTEAFF. Written as DNA, the CDR3 is TGTGCCAGCAGCCCGGCAGGGGGAGTCAACACTGAAGCTTTCTTT.

The rearrangement joins TRBV11-2 to TRBJ2-1, with a tentative D call TRBD2 (5 bases). Trimming shortened V by 1 base and J by 10 bases, and 5 bases separated the two germline ends. CDR1 is SGHAT, CDR2 FQNNGV, per germline. This CDR3 has 11 amino acids. DNA of the CDR3: TGTGCCAGCAGCTTAGCGGGGGAGCAGTTCTTC. It codes for CASSLAGEQFF.

This chain joins TRBV25-1 and TRBJ2-7, with 8 bases aligning to TRBD1. V shed 5 bases, J shed 4 bases, and the junction held 4 bases outside the gene matches. Germline values: CDR1 MGHDK, CDR2 SYGVNS. This CDR3 spans 13 amino acids. DNA of the CDR3: TGTGCCAGCAGTCTAGACAGGGGTTACGAGCAGTACTTC. Amino acid sequence: CASSLDRGYEQYF.

This chain links TRBV6-5 with TRBJ2-5, with a possible D match to TRBD2 (5 bases). The CDR3 is 14 amino acids. Between the trimmed V and J ends, which lost 0 bases and 5 bases, there was a span of 10 bases. The germline V gene encodes CDR1 MNHEY and CDR2 SVGAGI. The CDR3 region is CASSYSPGGETQYF. In DNA, the CDR3 is TGTGCCAGCAGTTACTCCCCGGGCGGGGAGACCCAGTACTTC.

This chain joins TRBV13 and TRBJ2-2, with 7 bases aligning to TRBD2. The CDR3 consists of 13 residues. J gave up 7 bases and V 7 bases, and 6 bases lay outside the gene matches. Germline lookup yields CDR1 PRHDT and CDR2 FYEKMQ (reference sequence). CDR3 sequence: CASTPGGVGELFF. The CDR3 DNA reads TGTGCCAGCACACCGGGGGGTGTCGGGGAGCTGTTTTTT. Full variable domain (rest looked up from reference TRBV13 and TRBJ2-2): AAGVIQSPRHLIKEKRETATLKCYPIPRHDTVYWYQQGPGQDPQFLISFYEKMQSDKGSIPDRFSAQQFSDYHSELNMSSLELGDSALYFCASTPGGVGELFFGEGSRLTVL.